This T cell receptor beta chain came from a study of T cell responses to AZD1222 COVID-19 vaccine (dated by TCRdb to the early 2020s). For context, the study as a whole: AZD1222 recipients whose second dose came at about 4 weeks and those whose second dose came at about 12 weeks were combined into one group, since spike-specific TCR depth and breadth did not differ between the two schedules. A total of around 240 trial participants underwent TCR sequencing, of whom about 200 had received two doses of AZD1222 and 26 had received two doses of the MenACWY control vaccine. Trial participants were enrolled by age into 18-55, 56-69 and 70-plus year subgroups, with roughly 150, 30 and 60 TCR-sequenced participants respectively. The full study reports these points: CD4 TCRs associated with the vaccine covered the entire spike protein, and the dominant responses were in regions 160-218 and 743-854. The 56-69-year group was small, and its depth increase did not reach significance, likely because of low power. Participants were mostly white British, with more females than males. The authors suggested clonal diversity may have been underestimated. After two AZD1222 doses, spike-specific TCR breadth and depth were significantly higher than at day 0 and than in MenACWY recipients. Conclusions about previously exposed vaccinees are limited because only six or seven AZD1222 recipients were SARS-CoV-2 seropositive at baseline. Reportedly, almost half of the unique spike-specific TCRs recognized epitopes lying outside the regions that are mutated in the B.1.351 and B.1.1.7 variants. No day 14 peak-response samples were available, so repertoires were characterized only after the peak T cell response.

With respect to this clone: No antigen is known for it. No base qualities exist here, and no much larger clone lies one base off it.

The CDR3 runs 16 residues from the cysteine to the phenylalanine. Of the read, only the CDR3 DNA is kept; its 48 bases are in frame from base 1. Trimming costs V 0 bases and J 1 base, and their ends lie 10 bases apart. The germline V gene provides CDR1 SNHLY and CDR2 FYNNEI. The CDR3 regions of human TCRbeta chains were analyzed by immunosequencing. Turning to the authors' computational methods: TCRs in the repertoires were compared against a reference library of SARS-CoV-2-specific TCRs that had been generated with the MIRA antigen-specificity platform. Breadth meant the fraction of unique TCRs that were SARS-CoV-2-associated, whereas depth meant the fraction of total T cells that were SARS-CoV-2-associated. Using the MIRA data, every spike-specific TCR was mapped to the spike region that the TCR reacted to and assigned to either a CD4 or a CD8 class. Log10-transformed breadth and depth values were compared by one-way ANOVA with Sidak's multiple comparisons tests. TCRdb provides this immuneACCESS table in a form limited to in-frame rearrangements. Some clones are lacking; in checked studies, under half of them reflect an unresolved V gene, and why the rest are absent is not known. That table gives V, J and clone size, and the DNA gave D and trimming. A total of about 84,000 clones appear in this sample, approximately 92% of them only once. Approximately 30% of the sample is taken by the ten largest.

Interpreted using the paper, the time point label stands for: baseline before first vaccination. Samples from vaccinated people were obtained from the UK trials COV001 and COV002, which included a single-blind randomized controlled phase 2/3 trial of AZD1222 (ChAdOx1 nCoV-19) in healthy adults. For TCRbeta chain sequencing, PBMC samples from trial participants were taken at day 0 and at day 28 after the second dose. This TCR was sampled from an adult in good health. The chain employs TRBV2 and TRBJ1-5; confidence is insufficient to name the D gene. The source material was peripheral blood, sampled on day 0 of AZD1222 vaccination. The CDR3 corresponds to CASSEAERWSNQPQHF. The bases are TGTGCCAGCAGTGAAGCTGAGCGGTGGAGCAATCAGCCCCAGCATTTT.